This T cell receptor (beta chain) appears in the sequencing data of a study of radiation and T cells in renal cell carcinoma. The method was immunoSEQ multiplex PCR; TCRdb's version includes in-frame clones alone and lacks a portion of them. The data contain some 100,000 clones, 75% to 85% of them singletons. Time point in this sample: blood 4 weeks post-SBRT, at nephrectomy. The treatment: 15 Gy SBRT to primary tumor, nephrectomy 4 weeks later. Nephrectomy followed 15 Gy stereotactic body radiation by 4 weeks. Serial blood draws occurred at baseline and 2 and 4 weeks post-SBRT. The TCR comes from a man in his 60s with renal cell carcinoma. Sample: blood, taken from a patient whose treatment included radiotherapy and nephrectomy.

CDR3 DNA sequence: TGTGCCAGCAGTGACAGGGGGCGGGAGACCCAGTACTTC. This translates into CASSDRGRETQYF. The chain uses TRBV25-1 and TRBJ2-5, with TRBD1 matching over 8 bases. Germline V gives CDR1 MGHDK, CDR2 SYGVNS. J was trimmed by 5 bases and V by 3 bases; bases with no gene match: 2. CDR3 size: 13 residues.